This T cell receptor beta chain was profiled in a study of T cell responses to AZD1222 COVID-19 vaccine. Study-wide findings and caveats: Close to half of all spike-specific TCRs reportedly target regions of the variants that are unmutated. Seropositivity was recorded at baseline in only a handful of AZD1222 recipients. Dominant CD4 TCR responses targeted spike regions 160-218 and 743-854.

Measured with immunoSEQ multiplex PCR; TCRdb has only the in-frame clones, and not every one. Here the sample spans about 120,000 clones, roughly 88% being singletons. With regard to this clone: Its specificity is not known.

Germline loops: CDR1 KGHSH, CDR2 LQKENI. V lost 3 bases, J lost 7 bases, and 13 bases lay in between. This CDR3 comprises 13 residues. The specimen was peripheral blood, collected on day 0 of MenACWY control vaccination. This chain links TRBV18 with TRBJ2-7; D is unresolved. The receptor was derived from an adult in good health. CDR3 loop: CASSPIAAGEQYF. CDR3 in DNA: TGTGCCAGCTCACCTATCGCGGCCGGTGAGCAGTACTTC.